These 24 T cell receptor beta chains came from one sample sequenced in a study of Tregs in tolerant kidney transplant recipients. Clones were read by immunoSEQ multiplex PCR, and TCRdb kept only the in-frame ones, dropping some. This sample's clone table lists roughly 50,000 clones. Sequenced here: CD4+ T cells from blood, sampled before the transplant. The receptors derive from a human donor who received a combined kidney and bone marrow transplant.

The sequenced part of the CDR3 DNA is TGTGCCAGCAGCTTAGTTTTTAGCGGGGGGACC. Its protein product is CASSLVFSGGT. The CDR3 in full is CASSLVFSGGTQYF. The chain has TRBV7-2 and TRBJ2-5, with 9 bases that match TRBD2. Read sequence stops 3 residues before the CDR3 end, and the germline J gene provides the missing end. J gave up 7 bases and V 1 base, and 4 bases lay outside the gene matches. CDR3 size: 14 residues. Germline V lookup: CDR1 SGHTA, CDR2 FQGNSA.

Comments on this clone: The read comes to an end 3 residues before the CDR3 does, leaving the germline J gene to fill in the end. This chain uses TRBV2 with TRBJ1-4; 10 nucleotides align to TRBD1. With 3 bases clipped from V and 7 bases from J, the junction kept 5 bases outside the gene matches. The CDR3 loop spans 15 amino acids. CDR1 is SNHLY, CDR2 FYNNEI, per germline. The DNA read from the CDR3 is TGTGCCAGCAGTGAGGTGGGACAGGGGCCTGAAAAA. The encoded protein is CASSEVGQGPEK. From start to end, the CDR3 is CASSEVGQGPEKLFF.

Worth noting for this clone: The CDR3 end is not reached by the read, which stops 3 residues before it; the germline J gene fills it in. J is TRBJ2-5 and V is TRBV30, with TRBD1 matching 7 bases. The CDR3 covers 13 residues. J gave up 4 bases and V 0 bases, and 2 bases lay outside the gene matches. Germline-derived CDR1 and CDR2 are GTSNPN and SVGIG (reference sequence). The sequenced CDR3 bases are TGTGCCTGGAGTGTACGGACAGGAGAGACC. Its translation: CAWSVRTGET. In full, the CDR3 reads CAWSVRTGETQYF.

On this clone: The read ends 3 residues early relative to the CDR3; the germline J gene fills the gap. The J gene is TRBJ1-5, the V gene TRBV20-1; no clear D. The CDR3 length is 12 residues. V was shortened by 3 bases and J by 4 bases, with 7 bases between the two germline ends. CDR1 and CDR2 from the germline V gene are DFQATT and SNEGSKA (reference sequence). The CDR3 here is CSARYRNQPQHF. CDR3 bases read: TGCAGTGCTAGGTACAGAAATCAGCCC.

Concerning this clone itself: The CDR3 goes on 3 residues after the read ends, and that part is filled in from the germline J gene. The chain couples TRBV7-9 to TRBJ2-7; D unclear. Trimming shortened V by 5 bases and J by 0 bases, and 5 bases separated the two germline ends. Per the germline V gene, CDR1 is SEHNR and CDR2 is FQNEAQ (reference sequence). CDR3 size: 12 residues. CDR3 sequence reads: CASSQSSYEQYF. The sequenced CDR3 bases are TGTGCCAGCAGCCAGAGCTCCTACGAG.

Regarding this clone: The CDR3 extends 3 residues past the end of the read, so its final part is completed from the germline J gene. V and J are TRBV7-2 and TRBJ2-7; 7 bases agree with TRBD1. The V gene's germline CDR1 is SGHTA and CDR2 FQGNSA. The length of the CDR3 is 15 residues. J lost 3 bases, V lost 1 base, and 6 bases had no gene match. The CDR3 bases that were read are TGTGCCAGCAGCTTAGGCCCAGGGGGAGACTACGAG. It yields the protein CASSLGPGGDYE. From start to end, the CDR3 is CASSLGPGGDYEQYF.

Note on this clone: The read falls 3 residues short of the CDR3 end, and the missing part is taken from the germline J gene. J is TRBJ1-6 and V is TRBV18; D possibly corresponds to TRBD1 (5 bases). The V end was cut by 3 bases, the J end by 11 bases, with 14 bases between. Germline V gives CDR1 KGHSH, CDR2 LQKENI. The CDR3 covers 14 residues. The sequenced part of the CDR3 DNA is TGTGCCAGCTCACCGACGGGAGGGGAGGCACCC. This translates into CASSPTGGEAP. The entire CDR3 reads CASSPTGGEAPLHF. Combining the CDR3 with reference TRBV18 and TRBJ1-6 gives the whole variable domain NAGVMQNPRHLVRRRGQEARLRCSPMKGHSHVYWYRQLPEEGLKFMVYLQKENIIDESGMPKERFSAEFPKEGPSILRIQQVVRGDSAAYFCASSPTGGEAPLHFGNGTRLTVT.

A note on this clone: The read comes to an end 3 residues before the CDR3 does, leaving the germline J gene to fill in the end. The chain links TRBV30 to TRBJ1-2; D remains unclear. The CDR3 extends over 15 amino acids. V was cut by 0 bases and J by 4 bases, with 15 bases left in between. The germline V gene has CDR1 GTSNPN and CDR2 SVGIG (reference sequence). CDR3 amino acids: CAWSVAGAVVYGYTF. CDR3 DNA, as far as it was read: TGTGCCTGGAGTGTAGCTGGAGCGGTTGTCTATGGC.

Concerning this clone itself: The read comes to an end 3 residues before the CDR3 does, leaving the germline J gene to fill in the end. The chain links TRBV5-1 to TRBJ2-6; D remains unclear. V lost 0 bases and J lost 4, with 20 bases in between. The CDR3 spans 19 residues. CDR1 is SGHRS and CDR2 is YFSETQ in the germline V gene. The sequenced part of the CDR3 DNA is TGCGCCAGCAGCTTGGATCCAGGTAGTATCCGGCCCGGGGCCAACGTC. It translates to CASSLDPGSIRPGANV. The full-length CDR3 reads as CASSLDPGSIRPGANVLTF.

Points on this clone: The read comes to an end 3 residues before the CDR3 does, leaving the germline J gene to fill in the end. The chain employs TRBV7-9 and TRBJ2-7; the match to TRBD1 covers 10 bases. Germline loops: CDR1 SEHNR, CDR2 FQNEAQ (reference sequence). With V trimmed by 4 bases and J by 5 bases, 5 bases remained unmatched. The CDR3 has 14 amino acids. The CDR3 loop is CASSSRDRGHEQYF. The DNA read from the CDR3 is TGTGCCAGCAGCTCCCGGGACAGGGGCCACGAG.

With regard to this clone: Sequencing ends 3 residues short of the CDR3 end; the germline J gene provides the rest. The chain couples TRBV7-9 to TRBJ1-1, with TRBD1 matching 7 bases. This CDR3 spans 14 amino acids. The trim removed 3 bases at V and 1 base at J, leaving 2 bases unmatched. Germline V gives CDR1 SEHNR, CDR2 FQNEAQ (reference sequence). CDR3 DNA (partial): TGTGCCAGCAGCTTCGGGACAGAGAACACTGAA. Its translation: CASSFGTENTE. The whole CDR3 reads CASSFGTENTEAFF.

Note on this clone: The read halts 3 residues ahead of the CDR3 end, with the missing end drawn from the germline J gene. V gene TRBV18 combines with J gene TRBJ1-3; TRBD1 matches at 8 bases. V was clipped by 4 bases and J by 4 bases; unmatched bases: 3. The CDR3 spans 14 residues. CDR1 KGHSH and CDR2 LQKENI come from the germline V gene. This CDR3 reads CASSLDRVGNTIYF. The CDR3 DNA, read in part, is TGTGCCAGCTCACTGGACAGGGTAGGAAACACC.

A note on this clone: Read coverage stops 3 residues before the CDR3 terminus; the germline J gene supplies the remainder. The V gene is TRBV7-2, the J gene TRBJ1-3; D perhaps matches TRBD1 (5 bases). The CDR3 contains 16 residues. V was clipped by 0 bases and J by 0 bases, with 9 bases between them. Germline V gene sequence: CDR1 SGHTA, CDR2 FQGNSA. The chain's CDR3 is CASSLAPGGSGNTIYF. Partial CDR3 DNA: TGTGCCAGCAGCTTAGCTCCGGGGGGCTCTGGAAACACC. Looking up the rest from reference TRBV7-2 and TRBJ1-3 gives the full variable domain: GAGVSQSPSNKVTEKGKDVELRCDPISGHTALYWYRQSLGQGLEFLIYFQGNSAPDKSGLPSDRFSAERTGGSVSTLTIQRTQQEDSAVYLCASSLAPGGSGNTIYFGEGSWLTVV.

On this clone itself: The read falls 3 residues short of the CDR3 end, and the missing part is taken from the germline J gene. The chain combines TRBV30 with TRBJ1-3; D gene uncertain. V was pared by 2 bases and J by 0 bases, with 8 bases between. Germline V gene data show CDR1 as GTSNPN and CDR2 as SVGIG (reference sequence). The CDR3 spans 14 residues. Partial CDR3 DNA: TGTGCCTGGAGTCCGGGGAGCTCTGGAAACACC. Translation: CAWSPGSSGNT. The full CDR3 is CAWSPGSSGNTIYF.

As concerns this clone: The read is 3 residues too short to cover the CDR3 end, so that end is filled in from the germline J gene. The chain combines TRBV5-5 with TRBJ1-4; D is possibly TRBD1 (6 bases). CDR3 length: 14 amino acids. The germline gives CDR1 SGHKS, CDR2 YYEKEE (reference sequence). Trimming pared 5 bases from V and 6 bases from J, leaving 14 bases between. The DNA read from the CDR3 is TGTGCCAGCAGTCCCGGGCGGGGGCATGAAAAA. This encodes CASSPGRGHEK. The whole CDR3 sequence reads CASSPGRGHEKLFF.

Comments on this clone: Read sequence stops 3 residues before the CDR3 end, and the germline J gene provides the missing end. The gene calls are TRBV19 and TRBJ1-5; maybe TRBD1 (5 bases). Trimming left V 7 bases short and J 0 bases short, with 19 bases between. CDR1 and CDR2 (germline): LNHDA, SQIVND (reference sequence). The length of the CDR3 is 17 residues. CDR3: CASTPQGAGSSNQPQHF. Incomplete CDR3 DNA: TGTGCCAGTACCCCCCAAGGGGCCGGATCTAGCAATCAGCCC.

CDR3: CASSDLRDSSYEQYF. The part of the CDR3 DNA that was read is TGTGCCAGCAGTGACCTAAGGGACAGCTCCTACGAG. The chain couples TRBV6-1 to TRBJ2-7, with TRBD1 matching 7 bases. With the read ending 3 residues before the CDR3 end, the germline J gene is used to fill in that end. With V trimmed by 3 bases and J by 0 bases, 5 bases remained unmatched. The length of the CDR3 is 15 residues. The germline gives CDR1 MNHNS, CDR2 SASEGT.

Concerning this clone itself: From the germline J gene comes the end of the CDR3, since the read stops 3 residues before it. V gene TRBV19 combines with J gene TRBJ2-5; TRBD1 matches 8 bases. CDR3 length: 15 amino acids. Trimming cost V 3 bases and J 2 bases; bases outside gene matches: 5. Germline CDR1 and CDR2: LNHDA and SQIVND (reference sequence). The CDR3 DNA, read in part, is TGTGCCAGTAGTATTATGACAGGGGTGCAAGAGACC. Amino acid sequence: CASSIMTGVQET. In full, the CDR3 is CASSIMTGVQETQYF.

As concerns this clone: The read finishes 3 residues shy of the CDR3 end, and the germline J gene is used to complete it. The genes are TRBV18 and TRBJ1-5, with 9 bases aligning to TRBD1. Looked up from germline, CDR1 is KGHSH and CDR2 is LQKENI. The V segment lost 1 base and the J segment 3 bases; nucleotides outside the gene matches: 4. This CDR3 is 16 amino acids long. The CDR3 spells CASSPRGQGYNQPQHF. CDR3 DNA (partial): TGTGCCAGCTCACCACGGGGACAGGGATACAATCAGCCC.

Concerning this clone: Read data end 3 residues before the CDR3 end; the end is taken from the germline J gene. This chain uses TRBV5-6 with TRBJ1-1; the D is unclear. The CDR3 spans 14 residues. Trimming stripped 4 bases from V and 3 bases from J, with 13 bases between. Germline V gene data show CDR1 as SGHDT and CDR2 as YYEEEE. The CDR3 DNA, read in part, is TGTGCCAGCAGCCCGGACGGCGGGCACACTGAA. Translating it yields CASSPDGGHTE. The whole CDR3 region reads CASSPDGGHTEAFF.

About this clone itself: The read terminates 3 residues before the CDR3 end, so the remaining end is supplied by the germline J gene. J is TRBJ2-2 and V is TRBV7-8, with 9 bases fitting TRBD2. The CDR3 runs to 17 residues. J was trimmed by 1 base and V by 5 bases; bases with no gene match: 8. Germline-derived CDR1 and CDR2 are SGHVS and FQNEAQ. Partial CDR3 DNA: TGTGCCAGCAGCCGATTAGCGGGGGACCGGAACACCGGGGAG. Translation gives CASSRLAGDRNTGE. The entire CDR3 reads CASSRLAGDRNTGELFF.

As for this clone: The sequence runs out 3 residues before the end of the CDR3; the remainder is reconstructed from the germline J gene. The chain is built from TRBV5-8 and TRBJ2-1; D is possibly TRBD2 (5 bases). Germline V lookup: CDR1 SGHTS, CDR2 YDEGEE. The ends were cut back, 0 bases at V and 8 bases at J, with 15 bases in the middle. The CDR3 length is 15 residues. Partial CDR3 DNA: TGTGCCAGCAGCTTGGTTCTAGCCGGATCACATGAG. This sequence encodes CASSLVLAGSHE. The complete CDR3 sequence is CASSLVLAGSHEQFF.

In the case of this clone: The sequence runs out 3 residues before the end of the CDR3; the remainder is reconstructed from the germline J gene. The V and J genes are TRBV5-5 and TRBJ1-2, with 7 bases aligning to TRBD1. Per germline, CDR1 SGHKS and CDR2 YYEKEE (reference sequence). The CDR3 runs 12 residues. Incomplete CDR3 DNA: TGTGCCAGCAGCCCGGACAGGATCGGC. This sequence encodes CASSPDRIG. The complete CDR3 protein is CASSPDRIGYTF.

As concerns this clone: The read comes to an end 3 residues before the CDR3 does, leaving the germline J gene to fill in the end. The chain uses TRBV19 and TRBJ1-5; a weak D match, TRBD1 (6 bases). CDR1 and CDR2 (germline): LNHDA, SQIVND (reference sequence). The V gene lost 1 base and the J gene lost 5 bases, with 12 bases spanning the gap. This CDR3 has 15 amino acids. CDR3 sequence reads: CASSIATGEHQPQHF. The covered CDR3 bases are TGTGCCAGTAGTATAGCGACAGGAGAGCATCAGCCC.